What follows are 8 T cell receptor beta chains derived from one specimen sequenced in a study of monozygotic twins with cystic fibrosis. Profiled with immunoSEQ multiplex PCR; TCRdb holds only in-frame clones, not every one. The sample shows about 36,000 clones, about 80% of them seen only once. The specimen was blood. The receptors here all came from a girl aged 2-10 years with cystic fibrosis.

This clone was picked up one time. This chain links TRBV30 with TRBJ2-1, with TRBD2 identical over 9 bases. The CDR3 consists of 14 residues. Germline V gene sequence: CDR1 GTSNPN, CDR2 SVGIG (reference sequence). V trimming: 3 bases; J trimming: 5 bases; junction bases outside the gene matches: 5. CDR3 bases: TGTGCCTGGAGCAAAGGACTAGCGAACAATGAGCAGTTCTTC. Translating it yields CAWSKGLANNEQFF.

The chain is built from TRBV14 and TRBJ1-2; the match to TRBD1 covers 7 bases. With V trimmed by 1 base and J by 8 bases, 4 bases remained unmatched. The CDR3 is 13 amino acids. The germline V gene has CDR1 SGHDN and CDR2 FVKESK. In DNA form, the CDR3 reads TGTGCCAGCAGCCAAGTACCAGGGGGAGGCTACACCTTC. Translation gives CASSQVPGGGYTF.

V usage is TRBV30 and J usage is TRBJ1-3; D is ambiguous. Germline CDR1 reads GTSNPN; CDR2 reads SVGIG (reference sequence). CDR3 length equals 12 residues. V shed 4 bases and J shed 4 bases, with 8 bases lying between them. In DNA form, the CDR3 reads TGTGCCTGGAAGGGCGGGGGAAACACCATATATTTT. Its protein is CAWKGGGNTIYF. Combining the CDR3 with reference TRBV30 and TRBJ1-3 gives the whole variable domain SQTIHQWPATLVQPVGSPLSLECTVEGTSNPNLYWYRQAAGRGLQLLFYSVGIGQISSEVPQNLSASRPQDRQFILSSKKLLLSDSGFYLCAWKGGGNTIYFGEGSWLTVV.

V gene TRBV6-5 combines with J gene TRBJ1-3; D is perhaps TRBD1 (6 bases). The germline V gene has CDR1 MNHEY and CDR2 SVGAGI. This CDR3 is built from 14 residues. Trimming took off 5 bases at V and 4 bases at J, with 12 bases between the two ends. CDR3 residues: CASSQDRSGNTIYF. The CDR3 DNA sequence: TGTGCCAGCAGTCAAGACAGGTCCGGAAACACCATATATTTT.

This clone was found once. The gene calls are TRBV7-2 and TRBJ2-1; tentatively, D is TRBD2 (5 bases). V was pared by 5 bases and J by 9 bases, with 17 bases between. The CDR3 totals 14 residues. The germline V gene encodes CDR1 SGHTA and CDR2 FQGNSA. The CDR3 DNA reads as TGTGCCAGCAGCCAGATGCGGGCCTCCCTTGAGCAGTTCTTC. It yields the protein CASSQMRASLEQFF.

The chain has TRBV6-5 and TRBJ1-2; D might be TRBD1 (5 bases). Germline-derived CDR1 and CDR2 are MNHEY and SVGAGI. The germline V and J ends were trimmed by 4 bases and 2 bases, with 8 bases remaining between them. The CDR3 contains 13 residues. The CDR3 is CASSLGRNYGYTF. The CDR3 nucleotides are TGTGCCAGCAGTTTGGGACGGAACTATGGCTACACCTTC.

The chain uses TRBV5-1 and TRBJ2-5; 10 bases agree with TRBD2. CDR3 length: 15 residues. Germline lookup yields CDR1 SGHRS and CDR2 YFSETQ. V lost 2 bases, J lost 2 bases, and 3 bases stayed unmatched. CDR3 nucleotides: TGCGCCAGCAGCTTTGAAGCGGGGGGGCAAGAGACCCAGTACTTC. It is translated as CASSFEAGGQETQYF.

In DNA, the CDR3 is TGTGCCAGCAGTGAACAAACTAACTATGGCTACACCTTC. Protein: CASSEQTNYGYTF. This chain links TRBV25-1 with TRBJ1-2; D call uncertain. The V end lost 2 bases, the J end lost 0 bases, and 4 bases lay between the germline ends. Germline lookup yields CDR1 MGHDK and CDR2 SYGVNS. This CDR3 has 13 residues.